Given below is one TCR beta chain in context. The data belong to a study of blood T cell repertoires in COVID-19. V gave up 3 bases and J gave up 7 bases, with 12 bases separating them. Germline V gene data show CDR1 as DFQATT and CDR2 as SNEGSKA (reference sequence). The CDR3 is 12 amino acids. Here immunoSEQ multiplex PCR was the method, and the copy in TCRdb shows in-frame clones only, minus some. This table has 120,000 or so clones, approximately 90% appearing once. This clonotype was obtained from a human donor in a cohort sampled during active COVID-19. The chain links TRBV20-1 to TRBJ1-2, with no clear D. The sequenced material came from peripheral blood. The CDR3 region is CSASPGSFGYTF. CDR3 nucleotides: TGCAGTGCTAGTCCGGGATCTTTTGGCTACACCTTC.